The rows below give T cell receptor beta chains drawn from one sample of a study of cytomegalovirus exposure and HLA in healthy donors. Method: immunoSEQ multiplex PCR; TCRdb's copy keeps in-frame clones and lacks some. The data contain 130,000 to 150,000 clones, 79% of them singletons. The sequenced sample was PBMCs. These receptors all stem from a woman aged 40 to 50 in good health and CMV-seropositive. The CDR3 runs from the conserved cysteine through the conserved F or W. Fields, in order: CDR3 DNA, CDR3 protein, V gene, D gene, J gene, clone size. D genes are given only for firm matches. Clone size appears in some rows only: once, few, many, or a class for an expanded clone.

CDR3nt: TGTGCCAGTAGTACACAGGTGGCAACTAATGAAAAACTGTTTTTT
CDR3aa: CASSTQVATNEKLFF
v_gene: TRBV19
d_gene: NA
j_gene: TRBJ1-4
abundance: NA

CDR3nt: TGTGCCAGCAACGCGGGACTGACGTACTATGGCTACACCTTC
CDR3aa: CASNAGLTYYGYTF
v_gene: TRBV2
d_gene: NA
j_gene: TRBJ1-2
abundance: NA

CDR3nt: TGCGCCAGCAGCCAAGCTAATAGGGGTGACGAGCAGTACTTC
CDR3aa: CASSQANRGDEQYF
v_gene: TRBV4-1
d_gene: NA
j_gene: TRBJ2-7
abundance: NA

CDR3nt: TGTGCCTGGAGCCGACTTGCGTTAGGGGAGGGCACTGAAGCTTTCTTT
CDR3aa: CAWSRLALGEGTEAFF
v_gene: TRBV30
d_gene: NA
j_gene: TRBJ1-1
abundance: NA

CDR3nt: TGCGCCAGCAGGTACAGTGGAATGGGACATCGAAGCTTAGCCTATAGCAATCAGCCCCAGCATTTT
CDR3aa: CASRYSGMGHRSLAYSNQPQHF
v_gene: TRBV10-2
d_gene: NA
j_gene: TRBJ1-5
abundance: once

CDR3nt: TGTGCCAGCAGTGAAGCTGACAGGGGAACTACCTACGAGCAGTACTTC
CDR3aa: CASSEADRGTTYEQYF
v_gene: TRBV6-1
d_gene: TRBD1
j_gene: TRBJ2-7
abundance: NA

CDR3nt: TGTGCCAGCACCAGTTGGGGCGGTGACACTGAAGCTTTCTTT
CDR3aa: CASTSWGGDTEAFF
v_gene: TRBV2
d_gene: NA
j_gene: TRBJ1-1
abundance: few

CDR3nt: TGTGCCAGCAGTGAATCGTGGACTCCGTCCTACGAGCAGTACTTC
CDR3aa: CASSESWTPSYEQYF
v_gene: TRBV6-1
d_gene: NA
j_gene: TRBJ2-7
abundance: NA

CDR3nt: TGTGCCAGCAGCGTAGCCGCTAGCGGCGTTACGCAGTATTTT
CDR3aa: CASSVAASGVTQYF
v_gene: TRBV9
d_gene: TRBD2
j_gene: TRBJ2-3
abundance: once

CDR3nt: TGTGCCAGCAGCACTCGGGACAGGCCCCTGGAGCAGTACTTC
CDR3aa: CASSTRDRPLEQYF
v_gene: TRBV21-1
d_gene: NA
j_gene: TRBJ2-7
abundance: NA

CDR3nt: TGTGCCAGCAGTTTACCGGGACAGGGGGGTGAAAAACTGTTTTTT
CDR3aa: CASSLPGQGGEKLFF
v_gene: TRBV28
d_gene: TRBD1
j_gene: TRBJ1-4
abundance: few

CDR3nt: TGCGCCAGCAGCGCAACCGGGACTAGCGGTACAGATACGCAGTATTTT
CDR3aa: CASSATGTSGTDTQYF
v_gene: TRBV5-1
d_gene: TRBD2
j_gene: TRBJ2-3
abundance: NA

CDR3nt: TGTGCCAGCTCGCGAGACAGGACCGTCTCCTACGAGCAGTACTTC
CDR3aa: CASSRDRTVSYEQYF
v_gene: TRBV18
d_gene: NA
j_gene: TRBJ2-7
abundance: NA

CDR3nt: TGTGCCAGCAGTACGGGGACAAGGAACACTGAAGCTTTCTTT
CDR3aa: CASSTGTRNTEAFF
v_gene: TRBV28
d_gene: NA
j_gene: TRBJ1-1
abundance: NA

CDR3nt: TGTGCCAGCACCCGGGGGAGTAACTATGGCTACACCTTC
CDR3aa: CASTRGSNYGYTF
v_gene: TRBV21-1
d_gene: NA
j_gene: TRBJ1-2
abundance: few

CDR3nt: TGCGCCAGCAGCCAAGATCCTAGCGGGGGGGCCTCAGATACGCAGTATTTT
CDR3aa: CASSQDPSGGASDTQYF
v_gene: TRBV4-1
d_gene: TRBD2
j_gene: TRBJ2-3
abundance: NA

CDR3nt: TGTGCCAGCAGTTCTACAGGTTACGAGCAGTACTTC
CDR3aa: CASSSTGYEQYF
v_gene: TRBV5-4
d_gene: NA
j_gene: TRBJ2-7
abundance: NA

CDR3nt: TGTGCCAGCAGTTCCCAGGAGCGGGGGGTCGAGCAGTACTTC
CDR3aa: CASSSQERGVEQYF
v_gene: TRBV2
d_gene: TRBD2
j_gene: TRBJ2-7
abundance: NA

CDR3nt: TGTGCCAGCAGTGAACAACAGGGTTGGGGCTACACCTTC
CDR3aa: CASSEQQGWGYTF
v_gene: TRBV25-1
d_gene: NA
j_gene: TRBJ1-2
abundance: NA

CDR3nt: TGTGCCAGCAACAGGGCAAAGAACACTGAAGCTTTCTTT
CDR3aa: CASNRAKNTEAFF
v_gene: TRBV6-6
d_gene: NA
j_gene: TRBJ1-1
abundance: few

CDR3nt: TGTGCCACCAGCGTACTCCGGGACTCCGGTGAGCAGTTCTTC
CDR3aa: CATSVLRDSGEQFF
v_gene: TRBV15
d_gene: NA
j_gene: TRBJ2-1
abundance: once

CDR3nt: TGCGCCAGCAGCTTGGCCCTCAGTGCAACTAATGAAAAACTGTTTTTT
CDR3aa: CASSLALSATNEKLFF
v_gene: TRBV5-1
d_gene: NA
j_gene: TRBJ1-4
abundance: NA

CDR3nt: TGTGCCAGCAGCCAGGAGGGAACTAATGAAAAACTGTTTTTT
CDR3aa: CASSQEGTNEKLFF
v_gene: TRBV5-5
d_gene: NA
j_gene: TRBJ1-4
abundance: NA

CDR3nt: TGTGCCAGCAGCTCTGCACTCGGCGGGGGGACCTACAATGAGCAGTTCTTC
CDR3aa: CASSSALGGGTYNEQFF
v_gene: TRBV5-4
d_gene: TRBD2
j_gene: TRBJ2-1
abundance: few

CDR3nt: TGTGCCAGCACCCTGGGAGGTTATGGCTACACCTTC
CDR3aa: CASTLGGYGYTF
v_gene: TRBV13
d_gene: NA
j_gene: TRBJ1-2
abundance: NA

CDR3nt: TGTGCCAGTTCCGACAGGGGGCTTAATTCACCCCTCCACTTT
CDR3aa: CASSDRGLNSPLHF
v_gene: TRBV6-1
d_gene: TRBD1
j_gene: TRBJ1-6
abundance: NA

CDR3nt: TGTGCCAGCAGCTCATGGACAGCTACAGACCCAGATACGCAGTATTTT
CDR3aa: CASSSWTATDPDTQYF
v_gene: TRBV11-2
d_gene: NA
j_gene: TRBJ2-3
abundance: NA